What follows are 30 T cell receptor beta chains derived from one specimen sequenced in a study of T cells expressing NK-cell markers. TCRdb re-called the 5' RACE reads and shows each CDR3 protein once, DNA omitted. The sample has 500,000 to 700,000 distinct CDR3 sequences; the top ten hold roughly 3.6%. Sequencing was performed on blood T cells: a sorted CD56 or NKG2C T cell subset, CD4+ or CD8+ T cells, or bulk PBMC T cells (not recorded which). These receptor sequences come from a man aged 18 to 30 in good health.

V and J are TRBV7-9 and TRBJ2-3; lacking DNA, the TRBD1 call made by TCRdb goes unchecked. The germline gives CDR1 SEHNR, CDR2 FQNEAQ (reference sequence). CDR3 size: 15 residues. The CDR3 here is CASSPPGRVPDTQYF.

This rearrangement joins TRBV19 to TRBJ2-1; TCRdb picks TRBD1, but there is no DNA to check that call. The CDR3 is 14 amino acids. Germline assignment: CDR1 LNHDA and CDR2 SQIVND (reference sequence). CDR3 loop: CASSMGRGNNEQFF.

The chain has TRBV5-6 and TRBJ2-1; TCRdb gives TRBD2 as the D gene, but with no DNA this cannot be confirmed. CDR3 length: 16 residues. From germline, CDR1 is SGHDT and CDR2 YYEEEE. CDR3 amino acids: CASRQRVRTSYNEQFF.

This chain connects TRBV28 to TRBJ2-2. The CDR3 runs to 14 residues. Germline CDR1 and CDR2: MDHEN and SYDVKM. CDR3 loop: CASESDGYTGELFF.

This sequence joins TRBV25-1 and TRBJ2-1. The CDR3 contains 15 residues. Germline-derived CDR1 and CDR2 are MGHDK and SYGVNS. The CDR3 loop is CASSSGGRTYNEQFF. The whole variable domain, remainder taken from reference TRBV25-1 and TRBJ2-1, is EADIYQTPRYLVIGTGKKITLECSQTMGHDKMYWYQQDPGMELHLIHYSYGVNSTEKGDLSSESTVSRIRTEHFPLTLESARPSHTSQYLCASSSGGRTYNEQFFGPGTRLTVL.

The J gene is TRBJ2-3, the V gene TRBV4-2; the TRBD1 assignment by TCRdb is unverifiable without DNA. Germline CDR1 LGHNA, CDR2 YNFKEQ. The CDR3 covers 15 residues. The CDR3 is CASSQLGRGTDTQYF.

CDR3 sequence reads: CASSHRIGNHIQYF. The V and J genes are TRBV3-1 and TRBJ2-4; the TRBD1 assignment by TCRdb is unverifiable without DNA. Germline CDR1 and CDR2: LGHDT and YNNKEL (reference sequence). The CDR3 runs 14 residues.

The CDR3 sequence: CSPLTSAETQYF. V and J are TRBV29-1 and TRBJ2-3; TCRdb gives TRBD2 as the D gene, but with no DNA this cannot be confirmed. Per germline, CDR1 SQVTM and CDR2 ANQGSEA. The CDR3 runs to 12 residues.

This sequence joins TRBV5-1 and TRBJ1-1; TCRdb names TRBD1, which stays unverified in the absence of DNA. Germline CDR1 and CDR2: SGHRS and YFSETQ. The CDR3 sequence is 14 residues long. The CDR3 loop is CASSPGTANTEAFF.

The J gene is TRBJ1-5, the V gene TRBV19. Germline CDR1 is LNHDA and CDR2 is SQIVND (reference sequence). The CDR3 spans 12 residues. The CDR3 loop is CASSNWNQPQHF.

V usage is TRBV7-9 and J usage is TRBJ1-2; TCRdb gives TRBD1 as the D gene, but with no DNA this cannot be confirmed. The CDR3 sequence is 17 residues long. Germline CDR1 is SEHNR and CDR2 is FQNEAQ (reference sequence). CDR3: CASSSLPGQGVGNGYTF.

The genes are TRBV27 and TRBJ2-2. The CDR3 sequence is 14 residues long. Germline assignment: CDR1 MNHEY and CDR2 SMNVEV (reference sequence). The CDR3 loop is CASRPKVLAGELFF.

This rearrangement joins TRBV9 to TRBJ2-1; the TRBD1 assignment by TCRdb is unverifiable without DNA. The CDR3 covers 16 residues. Germline V gene lookup returns CDR1 SGDLS and CDR2 YYNGEE. This chain's CDR3 is CASNPQGGGRSNEQFF.

The chain links TRBV7-2 to TRBJ2-5; TCRdb's D gene call, TRBD1, goes unchecked for lack of DNA. Germline CDR1 and CDR2: SGHTA and FQGNSA. The CDR3 spans 14 residues. CDR3 sequence: CASSSQTGTETQYF.

V gene TRBV12-3 or TRBV12-4 combines with J gene TRBJ1-5. CDR3 size: 13 residues. CDR3 region: CASSTGSAQPQHF.

The chain joins TRBV5-1 to TRBJ2-3; TCRdb lists TRBD2, though no DNA is available to test this call. The CDR3 spans 17 residues. Germline loops: CDR1 SGHRS, CDR2 YFSETQ. CDR3 protein: CASSLAPSGTSTDTQYF.

The V and J genes are TRBV7-2 and TRBJ1-1. The CDR3 extends over 16 amino acids. CDR1 is SGHTA, CDR2 FQGNSA, per germline. CDR3 residues: CASSLVAGNMNTEAFF.

This chain uses TRBV5-6 with TRBJ1-5; TCRdb names TRBD1, which stays unverified in the absence of DNA. This CDR3 comprises 15 residues. Germline V gene data show CDR1 as SGHDT and CDR2 as YYEEEE. The CDR3 sequence: CASSLGQGLPQPQHF. Variable domain in full (rest from reference TRBV5-6 and TRBJ1-5): DAGVTQSPTHLIKTRGQQVTLRCSPKSGHDTVSWYQQALGQGPQFIFQYYEEEERQRGNFPDRFSGHQFPNYSSELNVNALLLGDSALYLCASSLGQGLPQPQHFGDGTRLSIL.

The chain is built from TRBV11-3 and TRBJ2-1. Germline CDR1 and CDR2: SGHNT and YENEEA. The CDR3 loop spans 14 amino acids. The CDR3: CASRQSRQYNEQFF.

V gene TRBV3-1 combines with J gene TRBJ1-6. The CDR3 is made up of 12 amino acids. CDR1 and CDR2 from the germline V gene are LGHDT and YNNKEL (reference sequence). The CDR3 protein is CASSQGWSPLHF. The full variable domain, rest sourced from reference TRBV3-1 and TRBJ1-6, is DTAVSQTPKYLVTQMGNDKSIKCEQNLGHDTMYWYKQDSKKFLKIMFSYNNKELIINETVPNRFSPKSPDKAHLNLHINSLELGDSAVYFCASSQGWSPLHFGNGTRLTVT.

The chain uses TRBV4-3 and TRBJ2-7; TCRdb selects TRBD2, and the lack of DNA leaves this call unchecked. The germline V gene encodes CDR1 LGHNA and CDR2 YSLEER. CDR3 length equals 16 residues. The CDR3 region is CASSQVTTSGSNEQYF.

The chain combines TRBV6-1 with TRBJ2-1; TCRdb designates TRBD2, a call that cannot be tested without DNA. CDR1 and CDR2 (germline): MNHNS, SASEGT. The CDR3 runs 15 residues. CDR3 in amino acids: CATWGEVGGRNEQFF.

The chain has TRBV28 and TRBJ2-7. From germline, CDR1 is MDHEN and CDR2 SYDVKM. There are 12 residues in the CDR3. This chain's CDR3 is CASSFEDYEQYF.

The chain employs TRBV7-3 and TRBJ2-1. CDR3 length: 16 residues. CDR1 is SGHTA and CDR2 is FQGTGA in the germline V gene. CDR3 in amino acids: CASSLYGGNSYNEQFF.

This chain links TRBV6-1 with TRBJ2-7; TCRdb calls TRBD2, which cannot be checked without DNA. Germline lookup yields CDR1 MNHNS and CDR2 SASEGT. This CDR3 has 18 residues. CDR3: CASRGNSPGTKSSYEQYF.

This chain uses TRBV6-5 with TRBJ1-6; checking the TCRdb D call of TRBD1 is not possible without DNA. Per the germline V gene, CDR1 is MNHEY and CDR2 is SVGAGI. The CDR3 is made up of 16 amino acids. The CDR3 is CASSRGQGARNSPLHF.

This chain joins TRBV4-2 and TRBJ2-6; lacking DNA, the TRBD1 call made by TCRdb goes unchecked. The CDR3 length is 18 residues. The V gene's germline CDR1 is LGHNA and CDR2 YNFKEQ. Here the CDR3 reads CASSQGTGGPYEANVLTF.

The J gene is TRBJ2-1, the V gene TRBV2; TCRdb's D call, TRBD2, is unchecked because there is no DNA. In germline, CDR1 is SNHLY, CDR2 FYNNEI. There are 15 residues in the CDR3. CDR3 sequence reads: CASSDLGRVGNEQFF. Variable domain in full (rest from reference TRBV2 and TRBJ2-1): EPEVTQTPSHQVTQMGQEVILRCVPISNHLYFYWYRQILGQKVEFLVSFYNNEISEKSEIFDDQFSVERPDGSNFTLKIRSTKLEDSAMYFCASSDLGRVGNEQFFGPGTRLTVL.

The chain carries TRBV6-2 or TRBV6-3 and TRBJ2-1; the D call from TCRdb, TRBD2, cannot be confirmed without DNA. This CDR3 is built from 15 residues. CDR1 and CDR2 (germline): MNHEY, SVGEGT. The CDR3 region is CASSPWEGLLNEQFF.

V usage is TRBV25-1 and J usage is TRBJ2-4. In germline, CDR1 is MGHDK, CDR2 SYGVNS. This CDR3 has 16 amino acids. CDR3 sequence reads: CASSEWRTSGKNIQYF.